The table lists the clone carrying this TCR beta chain with a count of one. The CDR3 length is 13 residues. V lost 3 bases to trimming and J lost 4 bases, with 10 bases between them. Germline CDR1 and CDR2: SGDLS and YYNGEE. The entry originates in a study of radiotherapy plus CTLA-4 blockade in lung cancer. Generated by immunoSEQ multiplex PCR, the TCRdb table keeps only in-frame clones and is missing some. The sample has more than 40,000 clones; around 76% are singletons. The sequence was obtained from a human donor with non-small cell lung cancer who had stable disease on radiotherapy plus ipilimumab. The sequenced sample was peripheral blood, obtained from a patient treated with radiotherapy plus ipilimumab. The V gene is TRBV9, the J gene TRBJ2-5, with D perhaps TRBD1 or TRBD2 (5 bases each). The CDR3 DNA is TGTGCCAGCAGCGGCCCGGGGACAGAGACCCAGTACTTC. Its translation: CASSGPGTETQYF.